One sample yielded the 15 T cell receptor beta chains listed below, sequenced in a study of blood T cell repertoires in COVID-19. Generated by immunoSEQ multiplex PCR, the TCRdb table keeps only in-frame clones and is missing some. The sample holds a few hundred thousand clones, around 89% seen once. Sequencing was carried out using peripheral blood. Receptors were obtained from a man aged 30 to 45 with acute or convalescent COVID-19.

The V call is TRBV29-1, the J call TRBJ2-1; TRBD2 agrees at 10 bases. CDR3 size: 16 residues. The germline V gene has CDR1 SQVTM and CDR2 ANQGSEA. V was pared by 3 bases and J by 8 bases, with 13 bases of the junction left unmatched. CDR3 region: CSVEWLAGVVEDEQFF. Written as DNA, the CDR3 is TGCAGCGTTGAGTGGCTAGCGGGAGTCGTTGAGGATGAGCAGTTCTTC.

CDR3 DNA: TGTGCCAGCAGCTTGACAGGGCTGAACACCGGGGAGCTGTTTTTT. Its translation: CASSLTGLNTGELFF. V and J are TRBV13 and TRBJ2-2, with 7 bases aligning to TRBD1. V shed 3 bases and J 1 base; nucleotides not matched to a gene: 2. This CDR3 region has 15 residues. Germline assignment: CDR1 PRHDT and CDR2 FYEKMQ (reference sequence).

The chain recombines TRBV18 with TRBJ2-5, with a possible D match to TRBD2 (5 bases). Germline V gene lookup returns CDR1 KGHSH and CDR2 LQKENI. The CDR3 has 14 amino acids. V was pared by 8 bases and J by 2 bases, with 15 bases between. The CDR3 coding sequence is TGTGCCAGCCACGGGGTCCAGGTACAAGAGACCCAGTACTTC. Encoded protein: CASHGVQVQETQYF.

This rearrangement joins TRBV18 to TRBJ1-5; 7 bases are shared with TRBD1. The CDR3 has 13 amino acids. CDR1 is KGHSH, CDR2 LQKENI, per germline. V shed 4 bases, J shed 6 bases, and the junction held 3 bases outside the gene matches. The CDR3 DNA reads as TGTGCCAGCTCACTGGACAGGAGTCAGCCCCAGCATTTT. The encoded protein is CASSLDRSQPQHF. The full variable domain, its missing parts supplied by reference TRBV18 and TRBJ1-5, is NAGVMQNPRHLVRRRGQEARLRCSPMKGHSHVYWYRQLPEEGLKFMVYLQKENIIDESGMPKERFSAEFPKEGPSILRIQQVVRGDSAAYFCASSLDRSQPQHFGDGTRLSIL.

The rearrangement links TRBV28 to TRBJ1-1; D is undetermined. The length of the CDR3 is 12 residues. Germline-derived CDR1 and CDR2 are MDHEN and SYDVKM. V lost 7 bases and J lost 11, with 17 bases in between. This CDR3 is CASTPSGSGAFF. Here the CDR3 DNA reads TGTGCCAGCACCCCCTCGGGATCTGGGGCTTTCTTT.

This rearrangement joins TRBV18 to TRBJ1-6; 7 bases line up with TRBD1. Trimming removed 2 bases from V and 7 bases from J; junction bases left unmatched: 2. There are 14 residues in the CDR3. The germline V gene encodes CDR1 KGHSH and CDR2 LQKENI. CDR3 nucleotide sequence: TGTGCCAGCTCACCAACACAGGGGAATTCACCCCTCCACTTT. Amino acid sequence: CASSPTQGNSPLHF.

This chain links TRBV7-9 with TRBJ1-1; D is possibly TRBD1 (5 bases). The CDR3 has 15 residues. Trimming removed 2 bases at V and 0 bases at J, with 10 bases between. Germline CDR1 is SEHNR and CDR2 is FQNEAQ (reference sequence). The chain's CDR3 is CASSLIGQMNTEAFF. DNA for the CDR3: TGTGCCAGCAGCTTAATCGGACAAATGAACACTGAAGCTTTCTTT.

V and J are TRBV30 and TRBJ1-6, with D perhaps TRBD1 (6 bases). Germline values: CDR1 GTSNPN, CDR2 SVGIG (reference sequence). The CDR3 consists of 15 residues. The V and J ends lost 3 bases and 2 bases respectively, with 11 bases between them. The CDR3 DNA is TGTGCCTGGAGCCTCCAGGGGACCTATAATTCACCCCTCCACTTT. This sequence encodes CAWSLQGTYNSPLHF.

The V and J genes are TRBV6-6 and TRBJ1-4; perhaps TRBD1 as D (6 bases). This CDR3 spans 20 amino acids. Trimming pared 5 bases from V and 0 bases from J, leaving 25 bases between. Germline V CDR1 and CDR2: MNHNY, SVGAGI (reference sequence). The CDR3 protein is CASSPRPTGFSQTTNEKLFF. The CDR3 region has the DNA TGTGCCAGCAGTCCCCGCCCGACAGGTTTTAGTCAAACAACTAATGAAAAACTGTTTTTT.

The chain uses TRBV4-1 and TRBJ1-3; no definite D call. Looked up from germline, CDR1 is MGHRA and CDR2 is YSYEKL. The CDR3 contains 16 residues. V lost 0 bases, J lost 4 bases, and 13 bases lay in between. Here the CDR3 DNA reads TGCGCCAGCAGCCAAGAAACATCGTTGGTCGGAAACACCATATATTTT. Translation: CASSQETSLVGNTIYF.

The gene calls are TRBV28 and TRBJ1-5, with no clear D. The CDR3 runs 15 residues. Trimming removed 7 bases from V and 2 bases from J, with 15 bases in between. The V gene's germline CDR1 is MDHEN and CDR2 SYDVKM. CDR3 sequence reads: CASKYTYQGNQPQHF. CDR3 nucleotides: TGTGCCAGCAAGTACACTTATCAGGGCAATCAGCCCCAGCATTTT.

CDR3 DNA sequence: TGTGCCAGCAGCCTCCGGAGTAGCGGGAGTCGGGCCGGGGAGCTGTTTTTT. This encodes CASSLRSSGSRAGELFF. This chain connects TRBV3-1 (or the pseudogene TRBV3-2) to TRBJ2-2, with 9 bases aligning to TRBD2. Germline CDR1 is LGHDT and CDR2 is YNNKEL (reference sequence). Germline trimming cut 4 bases from V and 6 bases from J; bases unmatched to any gene: 12. CDR3 size: 17 residues.

The DNA for the CDR3 is TGTGCCAGCAGGGACAGCGGGGATTCACCCCTCCACTTT. It translates to CASRDSGDSPLHF. The rearrangement uses TRBV2 and TRBJ1-6; D might be TRBD1 (6 bases). The CDR3 spans 13 residues. V gave up 6 bases and J gave up 8 bases, with 11 bases separating them. Germline V gene lookup returns CDR1 SNHLY and CDR2 FYNNEI.

The genes are TRBV6-5 and TRBJ2-7; TRBD1 matches at 10 bases. Germline CDR1 is MNHEY and CDR2 is SVGAGI. The V and J ends lost 0 bases and 5 bases, in that order; junction bases with no gene match: 4. The CDR3 runs to 15 residues. CDR3 in amino acids: CASSYSGQGSNEQYF. CDR3 nucleotide sequence: TGTGCCAGCAGTTACTCGGGACAGGGGAGCAACGAGCAGTACTTC.

The chain joins TRBV2 to TRBJ1-6, with D perhaps TRBD1 (6 bases). This CDR3 is 15 amino acids long. Deletions cut 6 bases from V and 5 bases from J, with 14 bases between. CDR1 is SNHLY, CDR2 FYNNEI, per germline. CDR3 loop: CASRRGQSHNSPLHF. CDR3 in DNA: TGTGCCAGCAGGAGAGGACAGTCCCATAATTCACCCCTCCACTTT.